This T cell receptor (beta chain) was obtained from a study of T cell clonality in common variable immunodeficiency. Measured with immunoSEQ multiplex PCR; TCRdb has only the in-frame clones, and not every one. The profile covers around 30,000 clones, none occurring a single time. At least ten counts were recorded for this clone. The CDR3 extends 3 residues past the end of the read, so its final part is completed from the germline J gene. The CDR3 contains 16 residues. Trimming removed 4 bases from V and 7 bases from J, with 21 bases in between. Germline CDR1 and CDR2: SGHRS and YFSETQ. This TCR came from a person between 18 and 75 years old in good health. Sequenced material: peripheral blood mononuclear cells. The chain uses TRBV5-1 and TRBJ2-4; perhaps TRBD2 as D (6 bases). The chain's CDR3 is CASSRDSGSLRNIQYF. Incomplete CDR3 DNA: TGCGCCAGCAGCCGGGACTCAGGGAGTCTTCGGAACATT.